This is a list of T cell receptor beta chains from one sample in a study of shared clonotypes between healthy human individuals. Sequenced by immunoSEQ multiplex PCR; TCRdb stores in-frame clones only, minus some. Of about 360,000 clones in the sample, roughly 70% were seen once. Sequenced: memory CD4+ T cells sorted from blood. Receptors originate from a man between 25 and 39 years old in good health. CDR3s include the opening cysteine and the closing phenylalanine or tryptophan. The D gene is left open where the match is weak. Clone size, where shown, is once, few, many, or a class for clones that have expanded.

d_call,clone_size,j_call,v_call,cdr3_aa,cdr3_nt
TRBD2,-,TRBJ2-1,TRBV27,CASSSQREILFF,TGTGCCAGCAGTTCCCAGCGGGAGATTTTGTTCTTC
-,-,TRBJ2-5,TRBV19,CASSIRDYQETQYF,TGTGCCAGTAGTATCCGGGACTACCAAGAGACCCAGTACTTC
-,-,TRBJ2-5,TRBV9,CASSVVGHPQETQYF,TGTGCCAGCAGCGTAGTAGGCCATCCCCAAGAGACCCAGTACTTC
TRBD2,-,TRBJ2-7,TRBV28,CASELAGVYEQYF,TGTGCCAGTGAACTAGCGGGAGTTTACGAGCAGTACTTC
-,-,TRBJ1-5,TRBV6-4,CASSREVDQPQHF,TGTGCCAGCAGCCGCGAAGTGGATCAGCCCCAGCATTTT
-,few,TRBJ2-7,TRBV28,CASSSNTGEYF,TGTGCCAGCAGCTCAAACACCGGGGAGTACTTC
TRBD1,-,TRBJ1-4,TRBV9,CASSPERGPNEKLFF,TGTGCCAGCAGCCCCGAGAGGGGGCCTAATGAAAAACTGTTTTTT
TRBD2,-,TRBJ2-3,TRBV14,CASSLPRLAGVQDTQYF,TGTGCCAGCAGCCTGCCCCGACTAGCGGGAGTGCAAGATACGCAGTATTTT
-,-,TRBJ1-2,TRBV28,CASSEGEYGYTF,TGTGCCAGCAGTGAAGGAGAGTATGGCTACACCTTC
-,many,TRBJ2-3,TRBV5-1,CASANRVFKVDTQYF,TGCGCCAGCGCTAACAGGGTCTTTAAGGTAGATACGCAGTATTTT
-,-,TRBJ1-1,TRBV5-1,CASSLDSFNTEAFF,TGCGCCAGCAGCCTCGACAGCTTCAACACTGAAGCTTTCTTT
-,-,TRBJ1-4,TRBV5-1,CASSSFGPIGDEKLFF,TGCGCCAGCAGCTCTTTCGGGCCCATCGGAGATGAAAAACTGTTTTTT
TRBD1,-,TRBJ2-1,TRBV5-1,CASRLRQGDEQFF,TGCGCCAGCAGGTTAAGACAGGGCGATGAGCAGTTCTTC
-,-,TRBJ1-2,TRBV6-5,CASGGGSREGYTF,TGTGCCAGCGGGGGCGGGTCGCGAGAGGGCTACACCTTC
-,few,TRBJ2-3,TRBV7-2,CASSSLRLDDTQYF,TGTGCCAGCAGCTCCCTCCGACTAGACGATACGCAGTATTTT
-,-,TRBJ1-6,TRBV5-4,CASSSTAYNSPLHF,TGTGCCAGCAGCTCGACAGCCTATAATTCACCCCTCCACTTT